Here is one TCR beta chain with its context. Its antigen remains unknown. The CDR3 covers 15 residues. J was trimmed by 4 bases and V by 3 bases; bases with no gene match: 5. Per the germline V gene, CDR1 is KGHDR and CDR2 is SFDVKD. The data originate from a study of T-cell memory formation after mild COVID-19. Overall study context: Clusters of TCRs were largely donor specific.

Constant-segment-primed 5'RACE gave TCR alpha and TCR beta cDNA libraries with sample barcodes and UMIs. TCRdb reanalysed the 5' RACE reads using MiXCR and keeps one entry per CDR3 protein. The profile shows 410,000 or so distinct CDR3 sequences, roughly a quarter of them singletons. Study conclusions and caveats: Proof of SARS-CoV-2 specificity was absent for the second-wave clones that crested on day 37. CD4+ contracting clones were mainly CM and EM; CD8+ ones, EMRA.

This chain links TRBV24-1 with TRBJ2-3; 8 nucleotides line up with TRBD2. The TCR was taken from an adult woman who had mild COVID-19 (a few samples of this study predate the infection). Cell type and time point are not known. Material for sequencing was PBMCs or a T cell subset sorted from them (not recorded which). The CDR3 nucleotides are TGTGCCACCAGTGATGAGCGGGAGTGGTCAGATACGCAGTATTTT. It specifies CATSDEREWSDTQYF.